This T cell receptor beta chain was identified in a study of breast tumors, draining lymph nodes, adjacent tissues. Findings and caveats of the study: Data fit most tumor T cells coming from lymph node, expanding in tumor. Tumor and nontumor repertoires were significantly more similar in luminal-like than in basal-like breast cancer. Tumor T cell lymph node origin was a supported hypothesis, not proven. Tumors had less TCR diversity than lymph nodes, more than nontumor tissue.

Samples came from axillary lymph nodes draining the breast cancer. The CDR3 totals 14 residues. Regarding this clonotype: Its antigen is not known. At one end the junction does not follow the germline gene, possibly because of a read error.

TCRdb ran MiXCR on the multiplex PCR reads and lists one entry per CDR3 protein. The data show 180,000 or so distinct CDR3 sequences, approximately 30% seen once. V gene TRBV12-3 or TRBV12-4 combines with J gene TRBJ2-1; TRBD2 agrees at 7 bases. The sequence was collected from a female donor with breast cancer. Some clones in this sample may be carry-over from other donors' samples. What was sequenced was axillary lymph node tissue. The CDR3, as DNA: TGTGCCAGCAGGGTCAGCGGGACCCGGGATGAGCAGCTCTTC. Translation gives CASRVSGTRDEQLF.